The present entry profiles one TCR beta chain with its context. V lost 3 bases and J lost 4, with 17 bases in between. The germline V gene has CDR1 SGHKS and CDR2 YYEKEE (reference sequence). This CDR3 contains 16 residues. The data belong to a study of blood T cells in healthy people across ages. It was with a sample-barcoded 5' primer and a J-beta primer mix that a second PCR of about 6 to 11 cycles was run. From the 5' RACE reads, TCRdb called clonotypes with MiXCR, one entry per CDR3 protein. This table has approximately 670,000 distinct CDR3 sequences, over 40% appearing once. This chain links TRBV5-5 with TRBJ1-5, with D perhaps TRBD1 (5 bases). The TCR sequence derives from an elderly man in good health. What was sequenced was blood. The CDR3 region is CASSSLPGQINQPQHF. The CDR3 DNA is TGTGCCAGCAGCTCACTTCCTGGACAAATTAATCAGCCCCAGCATTTT.